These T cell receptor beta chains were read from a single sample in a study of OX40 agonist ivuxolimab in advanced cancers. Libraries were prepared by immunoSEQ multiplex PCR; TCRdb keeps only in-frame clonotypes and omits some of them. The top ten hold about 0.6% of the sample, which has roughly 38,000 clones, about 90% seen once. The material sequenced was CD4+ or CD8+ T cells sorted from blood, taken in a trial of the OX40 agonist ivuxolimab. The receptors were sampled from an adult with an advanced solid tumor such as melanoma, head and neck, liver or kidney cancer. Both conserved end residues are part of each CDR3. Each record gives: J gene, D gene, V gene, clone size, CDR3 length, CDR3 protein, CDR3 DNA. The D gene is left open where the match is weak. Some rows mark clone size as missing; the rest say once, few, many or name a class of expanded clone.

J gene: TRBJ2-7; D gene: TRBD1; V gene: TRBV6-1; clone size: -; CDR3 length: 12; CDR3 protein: CASSWTGIEQYF; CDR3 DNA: TGTGCCAGCAGTTGGACAGGTATCGAGCAGTACTTC
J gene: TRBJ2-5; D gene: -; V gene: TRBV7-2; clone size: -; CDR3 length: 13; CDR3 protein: CASSLARAETQYF; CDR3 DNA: TGTGCCAGCAGCTTAGCCAGGGCGGAGACCCAGTACTTC
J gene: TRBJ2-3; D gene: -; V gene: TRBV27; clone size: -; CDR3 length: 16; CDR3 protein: CASSSPALTGTDTQYF; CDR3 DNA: TGTGCCAGCAGTTCCCCCGCCTTAACCGGCACAGATACGCAGTATTTT
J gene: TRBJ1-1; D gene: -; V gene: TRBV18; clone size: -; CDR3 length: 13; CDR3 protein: CASSSGQATEAFF; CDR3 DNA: TGTGCCAGCTCGTCCGGTCAGGCCACTGAAGCTTTCTTT
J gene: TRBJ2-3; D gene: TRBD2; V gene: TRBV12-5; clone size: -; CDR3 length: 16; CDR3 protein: CASGTGLAGAGDTQYF; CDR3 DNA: TGTGCTAGTGGAACGGGACTAGCGGGGGCAGGAGATACGCAGTATTTT
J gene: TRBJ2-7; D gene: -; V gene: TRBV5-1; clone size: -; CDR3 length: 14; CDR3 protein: CASSSGTTNYEQYF; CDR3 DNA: TGCGCCAGCAGTTCCGGGACAACCAACTACGAGCAGTACTTC
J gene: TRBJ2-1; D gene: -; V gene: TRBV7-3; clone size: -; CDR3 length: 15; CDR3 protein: CASSPQGREYNEQFF; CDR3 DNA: TGTGCCAGCAGCCCGCAGGGAAGGGAGTACAATGAGCAGTTCTTC
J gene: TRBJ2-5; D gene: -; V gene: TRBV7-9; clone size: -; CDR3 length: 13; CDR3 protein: CASSPQSGETQYF; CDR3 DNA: TGTGCCAGCAGCCCCCAGTCCGGAGAGACCCAGTACTTC
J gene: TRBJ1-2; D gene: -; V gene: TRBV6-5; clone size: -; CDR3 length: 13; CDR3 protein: CASTPELNYGYTF; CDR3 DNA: TGTGCCAGCACCCCCGAACTTAACTATGGCTACACCTTC
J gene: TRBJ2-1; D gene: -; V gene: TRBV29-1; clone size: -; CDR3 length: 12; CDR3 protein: CSVDSDYNEQFF; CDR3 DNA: TGCAGCGTTGACAGTGACTACAATGAGCAGTTCTTC
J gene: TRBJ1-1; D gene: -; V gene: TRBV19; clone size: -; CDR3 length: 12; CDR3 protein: CASSMRGTEAFF; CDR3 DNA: TGTGCCAGTAGTATGCGGGGAACTGAAGCTTTCTTT
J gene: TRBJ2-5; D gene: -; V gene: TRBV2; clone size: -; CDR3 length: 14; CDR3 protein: CASRGRRNQETQYF; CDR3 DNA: TGTGCCAGCAGGGGCAGGCGGAACCAAGAGACCCAGTACTTC
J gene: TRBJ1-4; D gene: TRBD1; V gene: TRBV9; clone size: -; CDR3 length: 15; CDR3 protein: CASSAWTGDNEKLFF; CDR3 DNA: TGTGCCAGCAGCGCCTGGACAGGAGATAATGAAAAACTGTTTTTT
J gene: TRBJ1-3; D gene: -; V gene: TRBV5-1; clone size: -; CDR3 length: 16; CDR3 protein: CASSLYSSWQGNTIYF; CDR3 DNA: TGCGCCAGCAGCCTCTACAGCTCCTGGCAGGGCAACACCATATATTTT
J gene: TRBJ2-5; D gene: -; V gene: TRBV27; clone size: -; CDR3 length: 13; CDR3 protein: CASSLRRGETQYF; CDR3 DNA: TGTGCCAGCAGTTTACGGAGGGGGGAGACCCAGTACTTC
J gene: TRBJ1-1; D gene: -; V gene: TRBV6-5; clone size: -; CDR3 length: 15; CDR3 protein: CASSYSPDSYTEAFF; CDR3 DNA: TGTGCCAGCAGTTACTCGCCAGATTCCTACACTGAAGCTTTCTTT
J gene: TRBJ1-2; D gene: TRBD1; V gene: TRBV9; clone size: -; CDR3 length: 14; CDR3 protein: CASSATGQDYGYTF; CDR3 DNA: TGTGCCAGCAGCGCCACGGGACAGGACTATGGCTACACCTTC
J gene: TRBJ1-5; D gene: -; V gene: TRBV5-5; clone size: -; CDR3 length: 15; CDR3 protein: CASSLWQFSNQPQHF; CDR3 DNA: TGTGCCAGCAGCTTGTGGCAGTTTAGCAATCAGCCCCAGCATTTT
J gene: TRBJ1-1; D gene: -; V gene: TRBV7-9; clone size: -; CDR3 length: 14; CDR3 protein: CASSLGPTGSEAFF; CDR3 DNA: TGTGCCAGCAGCTTAGGCCCGACGGGATCTGAAGCTTTCTTT
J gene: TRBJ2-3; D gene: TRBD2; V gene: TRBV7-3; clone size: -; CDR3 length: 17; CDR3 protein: CASSLNPSGLAGDTQYF; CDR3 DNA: TGTGCCAGCAGCTTAAATCCCTCGGGACTAGCGGGGGATACGCAGTATTTT
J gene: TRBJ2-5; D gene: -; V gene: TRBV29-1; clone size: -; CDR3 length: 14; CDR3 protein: CSVVGSSRLETQYF; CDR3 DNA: TGCAGCGTTGTTGGTAGCTCTAGATTGGAGACCCAGTACTTC
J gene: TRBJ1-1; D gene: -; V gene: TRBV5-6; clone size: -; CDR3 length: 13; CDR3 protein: CASSLTVNTEAFF; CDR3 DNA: TGTGCCAGCAGCTTGACTGTGAACACTGAAGCTTTCTTT
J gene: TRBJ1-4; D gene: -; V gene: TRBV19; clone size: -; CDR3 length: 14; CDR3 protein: CASSWGSANEKLFF; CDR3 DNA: TGTGCCAGTAGTTGGGGATCCGCTAATGAAAAACTGTTTTTT
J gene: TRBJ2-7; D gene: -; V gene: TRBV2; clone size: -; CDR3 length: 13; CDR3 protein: CASGAGTLYEQYF; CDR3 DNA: TGTGCCAGCGGGGCAGGAACGCTTTACGAGCAGTACTTC
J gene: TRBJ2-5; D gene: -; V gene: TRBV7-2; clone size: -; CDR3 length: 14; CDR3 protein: CASSLGAEQETQYF; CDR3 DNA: TGTGCCAGCAGCTTAGGGGCAGAACAAGAGACCCAGTACTTC
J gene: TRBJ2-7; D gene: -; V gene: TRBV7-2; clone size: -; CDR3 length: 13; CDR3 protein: CASSWDGPYEQYF; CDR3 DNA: TGTGCCAGCAGCTGGGACGGGCCCTACGAGCAGTACTTC
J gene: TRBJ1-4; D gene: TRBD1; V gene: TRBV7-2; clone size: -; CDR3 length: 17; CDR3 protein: CASSSSPNRGRYEKLFF; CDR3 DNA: TGTGCCAGCAGCTCCAGCCCGAACAGGGGGCGATATGAAAAACTGTTTTTT
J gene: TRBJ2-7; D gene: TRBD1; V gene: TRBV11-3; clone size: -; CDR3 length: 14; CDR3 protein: CASSLHRGPYEQYF; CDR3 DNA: TGTGCCAGCAGCTTACACAGGGGCCCCTACGAGCAGTACTTC
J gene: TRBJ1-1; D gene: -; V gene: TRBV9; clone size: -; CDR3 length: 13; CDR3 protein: CASSVEVWTEAFF; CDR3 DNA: TGTGCCAGCAGCGTAGAGGTTTGGACTGAAGCTTTCTTT
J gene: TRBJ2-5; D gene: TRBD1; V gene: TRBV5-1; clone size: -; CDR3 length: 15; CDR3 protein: CASSLAGTGEETQYF; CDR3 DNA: TGCGCCAGCAGCTTGGCCGGGACAGGGGAAGAGACCCAGTACTTC
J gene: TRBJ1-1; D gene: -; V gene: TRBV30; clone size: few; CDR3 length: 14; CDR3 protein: CAWSGVGWHTEAFF; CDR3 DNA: TGTGCCTGGAGTGGGGTGGGGTGGCACACTGAAGCTTTCTTT
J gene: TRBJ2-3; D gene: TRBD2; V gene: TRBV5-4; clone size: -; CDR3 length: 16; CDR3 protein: CASSLRAGAPTDTQYF; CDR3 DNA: TGTGCCAGCAGCTTGAGAGCGGGGGCCCCCACAGATACGCAGTATTTT
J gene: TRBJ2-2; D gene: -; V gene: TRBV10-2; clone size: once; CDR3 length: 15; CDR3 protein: CASSEMGRGTGELFF; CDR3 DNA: TGCGCCAGCAGTGAGATGGGCAGGGGCACCGGGGAGCTGTTTTTT
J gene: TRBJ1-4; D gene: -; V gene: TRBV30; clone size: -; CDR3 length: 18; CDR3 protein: CAWSFGVTLTTTNEKLFF; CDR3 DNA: TGTGCCTGGAGTTTTGGTGTTACTCTCACTACAACTAATGAAAAACTGTTTTTT
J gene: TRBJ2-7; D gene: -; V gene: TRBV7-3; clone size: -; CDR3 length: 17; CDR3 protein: CASSSIGSRESSYEQYF; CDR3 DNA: TGTGCCAGCAGCTCAATAGGTTCGAGGGAGAGCTCCTACGAGCAGTACTTC
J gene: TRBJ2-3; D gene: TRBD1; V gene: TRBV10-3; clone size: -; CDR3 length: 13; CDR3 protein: CATSGGVDGTQYF; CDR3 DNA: TGTGCCACCTCAGGGGGTGTGGATGGTACGCAGTATTTT